This T cell receptor (beta chain) was sequenced for a study of cytomegalovirus exposure and HLA in healthy donors. The PCR used 60 Vbeta and 13 Jbeta primers. Assay used: immunoSEQ multiplex PCR; TCRdb lists only in-frame clones, some missing. This table holds roughly 75,000 clones, about 79% found once. Germline V gene data show CDR1 as SGHRS and CDR2 as YFSETQ. V lost 4 bases to trimming and J lost 3 bases; unmatched junction nucleotides: 5. The CDR3 totals 14 residues. Study results and limitations: Among CMV-associated TCR beta chains, most appeared HLA-restricted in a later analysis. TCR beta sequences reportedly predicted the HLA-A and HLA-B alleles of most subjects accurately. Excluded were some V segments that proved indistinguishable, including TRBV6-2 and TRBV6-3.

As regards this clone: Its antigen is unknown.

The sequencing input was PBMCs. The receptor's source is a man between 65 and 85 years old in good health and CMV-seropositive. The gene calls are TRBV5-1 and TRBJ1-1; 8 nucleotides line up with TRBD1. The CDR3 loop reads CASSPGGLDTEAFF. In DNA, the CDR3 is TGCGCCAGCAGCCCAGGGGGCCTGGACACTGAAGCTTTCTTT.